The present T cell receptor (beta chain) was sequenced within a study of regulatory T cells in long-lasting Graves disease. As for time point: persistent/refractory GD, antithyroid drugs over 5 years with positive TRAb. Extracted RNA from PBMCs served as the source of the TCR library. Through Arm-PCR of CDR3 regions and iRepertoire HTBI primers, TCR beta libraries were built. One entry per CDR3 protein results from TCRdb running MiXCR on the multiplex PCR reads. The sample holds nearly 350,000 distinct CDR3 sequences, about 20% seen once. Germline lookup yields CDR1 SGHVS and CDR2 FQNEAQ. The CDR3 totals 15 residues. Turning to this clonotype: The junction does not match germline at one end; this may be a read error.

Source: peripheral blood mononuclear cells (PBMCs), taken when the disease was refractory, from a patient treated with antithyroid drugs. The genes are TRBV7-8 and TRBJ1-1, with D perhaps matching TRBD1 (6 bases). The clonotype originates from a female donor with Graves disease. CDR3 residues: CANSTRDKGRHEAFF. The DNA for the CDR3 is TGTGCCAACAGCACCCGGGACAAGGGGAGGCATGAAGCTTTCTTT.